The 31 T cell receptor beta chains below come from one sample, sequenced in a study of T cells in Graves' hyperthyroidism and ophthalmopathy. The CDR3 regions of TCR beta were amplified from RNA transcripts. HTBI primers drove first-round RT-PCR of the TCR CDR3. TCRdb recomputed calls from the multiplex PCR reads with MiXCR, one row per CDR3 protein. Here the sample spans some 760,000 distinct CDR3 sequences, 12% to 15% being singletons. The sequenced material came from blood. The receptors derive from a young woman with Graves' hyperthyroidism.

This clonotype was recorded at least ten times. J is TRBJ2-7 and V is TRBV7-9; D may be TRBD1 or TRBD2 (5 bases each). The CDR3 spans 14 residues. V lost 5 bases and J 3 bases, leaving 14 bases between the germline ends. Looked up from germline, CDR1 is SEHNR and CDR2 is FQNEAQ (reference sequence). CDR3 coding DNA: TGTGCCAGCAGCCTCCGGGACCGAATCTACGAGCAGTACTTC. Residues: CASSLRDRIYEQYF.

About this clonotype: This may be a read error: a much more frequent sequence differs by one nucleotide. J is TRBJ2-1 and V is TRBV9, with no clear D. Near its end, the DNA agrees better with TRBJ2-7, so the J call may be wrong. The germline V gene has CDR1 SGDLS and CDR2 YYNGEE. The CDR3 has 13 residues. This CDR3 is CASSVVPSNEQYF. The CDR3 region has the DNA TGTGCCAGCAGCGTAGTCCCCTCCAATGAGCAGTACTTC.

This chain links TRBV7-9 with TRBJ1-1, with a weak D call TRBD1 (5 bases). V lost 0 bases and J lost 2, with 10 bases in between. CDR1 is SEHNR and CDR2 is FQNEAQ in the germline V gene (reference sequence). This CDR3 contains 15 residues. The chain's CDR3 is CASSLAGHQNTEAFF. CDR3 sequence (DNA): TGTGCCAGCAGCTTAGCTGGACATCAAAACACTGAAGCTTTCTTT. Using reference TRBV7-9 and TRBJ1-1 for the parts outside the CDR3, the full variable domain is DTGVSQNPRHKITKRGQNVTFRCDPISEHNRLYWYRQTLGQGPEFLTYFQNEAQLEKSRLLSDRFSAERPKGSFSTLEIQRTEQGDSAMYLCASSLAGHQNTEAFFGQGTRLTVV.

In its sample, this clonotype was seen many times. This chain uses TRBV28 with TRBJ2-1; TRBD2 aligns across 11 bases. The CDR3 extends over 14 amino acids. From germline, CDR1 is MDHEN and CDR2 SYDVKM. The ends lost 9 bases at V and 9 bases at J; junction bases unmatched: 10. CDR3 in DNA: TGTGCCAGTTTAGCGGGAGGGCCCGGAGGTGAGCAGTTCTTC. Its protein product is CASLAGGPGGEQFF.

The chain recombines TRBV28 with TRBJ2-2; D not resolved. The CDR3 sequence is 18 residues long. Trimming took off 2 bases at V and 5 bases at J, with 21 bases between the two ends. Germline CDR1 is MDHEN and CDR2 is SYDVKM. CDR3 amino acids: CASSLNLLVEPRTGELFF. The CDR3 DNA follows: TGTGCCAGCAGTTTAAACCTTCTGGTAGAGCCGAGGACCGGGGAGCTGTTTTTT.

V usage is TRBV20-1 and J usage is TRBJ2-1; 12 bases are a match to TRBD2. CDR3 length: 15 amino acids. Germline trimming cut 0 bases from V and 13 bases from J; bases unmatched to any gene: 10. CDR1 is DFQATT and CDR2 is SNEGSKA in the germline V gene (reference sequence). CDR3 residues: CSARDRNLAGGHQFF. CDR3 DNA: TGCAGTGCTAGAGACCGGAACCTAGCGGGAGGGCATCAGTTCTTC.

This clonotype was found many times. This chain connects TRBV20-1 to TRBJ2-1, with 11 bases identical to TRBD2. The CDR3 loop spans 15 amino acids. The germline gives CDR1 DFQATT, CDR2 SNEGSKA (reference sequence). The V and J ends lost 4 bases and 5 bases, in that order; junction bases with no gene match: 7. Here the CDR3 DNA reads TGCAGTGCTATGCAAGGGACTAGCGGAAACAATGAGCAGTTCTTC. The encoded protein is CSAMQGTSGNNEQFF.

In this sample, this clonotype turned up a few times. V gene TRBV5-1 combines with J gene TRBJ2-3; 8 bases agree with TRBD2. Trimming removed 5 bases from V and 4 bases from J; junction bases left unmatched: 12. This CDR3 comprises 16 residues. Germline values: CDR1 SGHRS, CDR2 YFSETQ. The CDR3 is CASSTISGSEADTQYF. The CDR3 coding sequence is TGCGCCAGCAGTACAATCAGCGGGAGTGAGGCAGATACGCAGTATTTT.

The genes are TRBV19 and TRBJ2-7; no firm D call. Germline V gene sequence: CDR1 LNHDA, CDR2 SQIVND (reference sequence). The V end was cut by 3 bases, the J end by 5 bases, with 17 bases between. The CDR3 covers 15 residues. CDR3 DNA sequence: TGTGCCAGTAGTATCCTCCGGGTAGGGATCCACGAGCAGTACTTC. Translation: CASSILRVGIHEQYF.

In this sample, this clonotype turned up a few times. The chain employs TRBV7-3 and TRBJ2-2, with D unclear. The length of the CDR3 is 15 residues. Trimming cost V 5 bases and J 4 bases, with 14 bases left between them. Germline V gene lookup returns CDR1 SGHTA and CDR2 FQGTGA. DNA of the CDR3: TGTGCCAGCAGCCCCCTAGGGCCCCGCACCGGGGAGCTGTTTTTT. This codes for CASSPLGPRTGELFF.

The chain joins TRBV7-2 to TRBJ2-1; D is undetermined. The CDR3 runs to 13 residues. V lost 4 bases and J 7 bases, leaving 11 bases between the germline ends. CDR1 SGHTA and CDR2 FQGNSA come from the germline V gene. The chain's CDR3 is CASSSAYGNEQFF. CDR3 nucleotides: TGTGCCAGCAGCTCCGCCTATGGGAATGAGCAGTTCTTC.

This clonotype was detected ten times or more. This rearrangement joins TRBV3-1 to TRBJ2-7; TRBD2 matches at 9 bases. CDR1 LGHDT and CDR2 YNNKEL come from the germline V gene (reference sequence). J gave up 4 bases and V 1 base, and 8 bases lay outside the gene matches. The CDR3 consists of 16 residues. The CDR3: CASSQGGREGRYEQYF. As DNA, the CDR3 is TGTGCCAGCAGCCAAGGAGGGCGGGAGGGCCGATACGAGCAGTACTTC.

Worth noting for this clonotype: The junction does not match germline at one end; this may be a read error. This chain connects TRBV15 to TRBJ2-5; the D is unclear. Germline V CDR1 and CDR2: LNHNV, YYDKDF (reference sequence). CDR3 size: 12 residues. CDR3 residues: CATSPPWLPQHF. CDR3 nucleotide sequence: TGTGCCACCAGCCCTCCGTGGCTCCCTCAGCACTTC.

Many counts were recorded for this clonotype. CDR3 amino acids: CASETSGVGELFF. In DNA form, the CDR3 reads TGTGCCAGTGAGACTAGCGGGGTCGGGGAGCTGTTTTTT. This chain connects TRBV12-3 or TRBV12-4 to TRBJ2-2, with 11 positions matching TRBD2. V was clipped by 9 bases and J by 7 bases; unmatched bases: 4. There are 13 residues in the CDR3.

The chain uses TRBV27 and TRBJ1-2; D is unresolved. V lost 8 bases to trimming and J lost 8 bases, with 18 bases between them. The germline V gene encodes CDR1 MNHEY and CDR2 SMNVEV (reference sequence). The CDR3 totals 13 residues. CDR3 residues: CASAQRASEGYTF. DNA for the CDR3: TGTGCCAGCGCCCAGAGGGCTAGTGAGGGCTACACCTTC.

The chain has TRBV20-1 and TRBJ1-4; maybe TRBD1 (6 bases). The CDR3 consists of 15 residues. Germline loops: CDR1 DFQATT, CDR2 SNEGSKA (reference sequence). The ends were cut back, 0 bases at V and 8 bases at J, with 16 bases in the middle. CDR3 coding DNA: TGCAGTGCTAGAGATTTTGCAGGGGCAGGGGAAAAACTGTTTTTT. Residues: CSARDFAGAGEKLFF.

This clonotype has ten or more counts. The chain links TRBV3-1 to TRBJ1-6; TRBD1 matches at 8 bases. With 6 bases clipped from V and 0 bases from J, the junction kept 7 bases outside the gene matches. The CDR3 has 17 amino acids. Germline CDR1 and CDR2: LGHDT and YNNKEL (reference sequence). CDR3 DNA sequence: TGTGCCAGCAGTCGGACAGGGTCCAGCTCCTATAATTCACCCCTCCACTTT. Protein sequence: CASSRTGSSSYNSPLHF.

This clonotype was picked up a small number of times. This chain links TRBV19 with TRBJ2-2; 7 bases match TRBD2. This CDR3 is built from 15 residues. CDR1 is LNHDA, CDR2 SQIVND, per germline (reference sequence). The V and J ends lost 7 bases and 0 bases, in that order; junction bases with no gene match: 5. The CDR3: CASTGLAANTGELFF. The CDR3, as DNA: TGTGCCAGTACCGGTCTAGCGGCGAACACCGGGGAGCTGTTTTTT.

In its sample, this clonotype was seen many times. The chain has TRBV3-1 and TRBJ2-1, with 8 positions matching TRBD2. The J segment lost 2 bases and the V segment lost 0 bases, leaving 3 bases of the junction unmatched. This CDR3 is built from 16 residues. Germline loops: CDR1 LGHDT, CDR2 YNNKEL (reference sequence). CDR3 protein: CASSQELAVTYNEQFF. In nucleotides, the CDR3 is TGTGCCAGCAGCCAAGAACTAGCGGTTACCTACAATGAGCAGTTCTTC.

The table lists this clonotype with a few counts. The chain employs TRBV19 and TRBJ2-2, with a weak D call TRBD2 (6 bases). V dropped 6 bases and J dropped 14 bases, with 22 bases sitting between them. Germline V CDR1 and CDR2: LNHDA, SQIVND (reference sequence). The CDR3 runs 14 residues. The CDR3 region has the DNA TGTGCCAGTAGGGCGACTGCGAACACCGGGGGACTGTTTTTT. It encodes CASRATANTGGLFF. The full variable domain, with the rest looked up from reference TRBV19 and TRBJ2-2, is DGGITQSPKYLFRKEGQNVTLSCEQNLNHDAMYWYRQDPGQGLRLIYYSQIVNDFQKGDIAEGYSVSREKKESFPLTVTSAQKNPTAFYLCASRATANTGGLFFGEGSRLTVL.

The sample holds many counts of this clonotype. The CDR3 DNA sequence: TGTGCCTCTAAACGCGGACCGATGAACACTGAAGCTTTCTTT. Amino acid sequence: CASKRGPMNTEAFF. The chain couples TRBV30 to TRBJ1-1; D is uncertain. Germline V gives CDR1 GTSNPN, CDR2 SVGIG (reference sequence). V dropped 7 bases and J dropped 0 bases, with 15 bases sitting between them. The CDR3 loop spans 14 amino acids.

The CDR3 is CASSLVLGLAMGRFTGELFF. The DNA of the CDR3 is TGTGCCAGCAGCTTAGTTCTTGGACTAGCGATGGGGCGGTTCACCGGGGAGCTGTTTTTT. This chain uses TRBV7-8 with TRBJ2-2, with 9 bases identical to TRBD2. CDR1 SGHVS and CDR2 FQNEAQ come from the germline V gene. J gave up 4 bases and V 1 base, and 16 bases lay outside the gene matches. This CDR3 comprises 20 residues.

J is TRBJ2-1 and V is TRBV10-3; 11 bases align to TRBD2. Looked up from germline, CDR1 is ENHRY and CDR2 is SYGVKD. V was pared by 4 bases and J by 2 bases, with 4 bases of the junction left unmatched. The CDR3 covers 16 residues. CDR3 protein: CAISVGLAVPYNEQFF. DNA for the CDR3: TGTGCCATCAGTGTGGGACTAGCGGTTCCCTACAATGAGCAGTTCTTC.

The chain uses TRBV7-9 and TRBJ1-1; D is possibly TRBD1 (6 bases). V lost 3 bases to trimming and J lost 4 bases, with 15 bases between them. The CDR3 loop spans 15 amino acids. Germline CDR1 SEHNR, CDR2 FQNEAQ (reference sequence). The CDR3 DNA reads as TGTGCCAGCAGCTTCCGAGGGGGGCTCAGCACTGAAGCTTTCTTT. Translated, it gives CASSFRGGLSTEAFF.

This clonotype was detected many times. The rearrangement uses TRBV7-9 and TRBJ2-7; TRBD2 might be the D (5 bases). The CDR3 is 13 amino acids. Deletions cut 3 bases from V and 4 bases from J, with 10 bases between. CDR1 SEHNR and CDR2 FQNEAQ come from the germline V gene (reference sequence). This CDR3 reads CASSFLAPYEQYF. CDR3 in DNA: TGTGCCAGCAGCTTCCTAGCCCCGTACGAGCAGTACTTC.

The chain links TRBV7-8 to TRBJ1-2; unclear D gene. The germline gives CDR1 SGHVS, CDR2 FQNEAQ. V was shortened by 2 bases and J by 3 bases, with 13 bases between the two germline ends. The CDR3 is 15 residues long. CDR3 sequence reads: CASSLRGGVDYGYTF. The CDR3 DNA is TGTGCCAGCAGCTTACGTGGAGGTGTTGACTATGGCTACACCTTC.

This clonotype appeared a single time. The chain couples TRBV9 to TRBJ2-1, with D perhaps TRBD2 (6 bases). The CDR3 has 15 amino acids. Germline loops: CDR1 SGDLS, CDR2 YYNGEE. With 8 bases removed from V and 10 bases from J, the gap between germline ends came to 25 bases. The CDR3 is CASSASAKEGHEQFF. CDR3 nucleotides: TGTGCCAGTTCGGCTAGCGCAAAGGAGGGGCACGAGCAGTTCTTC.

This clonotype occurred a few times. This chain uses TRBV12-3 or TRBV12-4 with TRBJ1-2; D gene unclear. The CDR3 runs to 13 residues. V was pared by 4 bases and J by 2 bases, with 8 bases between. The CDR3 region has the DNA TGTGCCAGCAGTTGGACCTGGAACTATGGCTACACCTTC. This gives the protein CASSWTWNYGYTF.

The J gene is TRBJ2-7, the V gene TRBV4-1, with 12 positions matching TRBD2. Germline CDR1 and CDR2: MGHRA and YSYEKL. V lost 3 bases and J lost 4; bases outside the gene matches: 7. CDR3 length: 16 residues. The DNA for the CDR3 is TGCGCCAGCAGCCACCCCGCGACTAGCGGGAGTTACGAGCAGTACTTC. Its protein is CASSHPATSGSYEQYF.

This clonotype has a handful of counts. This sequence joins TRBV13 and TRBJ1-2; the match to TRBD1 covers 9 bases. CDR1 and CDR2 (germline): PRHDT, FYEKMQ (reference sequence). Germline trimming cut 10 bases from V and 2 bases from J; bases unmatched to any gene: 8. The CDR3 loop spans 14 amino acids. The CDR3 sequence: CATHRGQRNYGYTF. As DNA, the CDR3 is TGTGCCACCCACAGGGGGCAGAGGAACTATGGCTACACCTTC.

The rearrangement links TRBV18 to TRBJ2-1; perhaps TRBD2 as D (5 bases). In germline, CDR1 is KGHSH, CDR2 LQKENI. The V gene lost 6 bases and the J gene lost 9 bases, with 12 bases spanning the gap. The length of the CDR3 is 12 residues. The CDR3: CASSPMAGEQFF. As DNA, the CDR3 is TGTGCCAGCTCCCCCATGGCGGGTGAGCAGTTCTTC.